The rows below give T cell receptor beta chains drawn from one sample of a study of shared clonotypes between healthy human individuals. Method: immunoSEQ multiplex PCR; TCRdb's copy keeps in-frame clones and lacks some. The sample has around 500,000 clones, around 80% seen once. The specimen sequenced was PBMCs. Receptor source: a woman aged 40 to 50 in good health. Some clones in this sample may be carry-over from other donors' samples. CDR3s include the opening cysteine and the closing phenylalanine or tryptophan. The order of the fields is J gene, clone size, D gene, V gene, CDR3 protein, CDR3 DNA. A D gene is named only where the DNA matches it firmly. Size is stated for part of the rows, as once, few or many counts, or as a class when the clone is expanded.

TRBJ1-2	once	NA	TRBV13	CASILTIRDFAGYTF	TGTGCCAGCATCCTAACGATCCGGGACTTCGCTGGCTACACCTTC
TRBJ2-1	once	TRBD2	TRBV5-1	CASSLGGLAGYNEQFF	TGCGCCAGCAGCTTGGGAGGACTAGCAGGTTACAATGAGCAGTTCTTC
TRBJ2-7	NA	NA	TRBV14	CASSQARGIVEQYF	TGTGCCAGCAGCCAAGCCCGGGGAATAGTCGAGCAGTACTTC
TRBJ2-7	NA	NA	TRBV9	CASSPSGLGGEQYF	TGTGCCAGCAGCCCGAGCGGTCTCGGCGGGGAGCAGTACTTC
TRBJ2-5	NA	TRBD2	TRBV5-1	CASSLDSGTETQYF	TGCGCCAGCAGCTTAGATAGCGGGACCGAGACCCAGTACTTC
TRBJ2-1	NA	TRBD2	TRBV5-1	CASSTALAGVGNEQFF	TGCGCCAGCAGCACTGCTTTAGCGGGAGTTGGGAATGAGCAGTTCTTC
TRBJ2-7	NA	NA	TRBV4-2	CASSQELSYEQYF	TGTGCCAGCAGCCAAGAGCTCTCCTACGAGCAGTACTTC
TRBJ1-5	NA	NA	TRBV10-1	CASSEADRNKAASNQPQHF	TGCGCCAGCAGTGAGGCCGACAGGAATAAGGCTGCGAGCAATCAGCCCCAGCATTTT
TRBJ2-2	NA	TRBD2	TRBV18	CASSPFTAGLAAWAGELFF	TGTGCCAGCTCACCATTTACGGCGGGACTAGCGGCCTGGGCCGGGGAGCTGTTTTTT
TRBJ2-3	NA	NA	TRBV7-2	CASSPLSSTDTQYF	TGTGCCAGCAGCCCCCTCTCTAGCACAGATACGCAGTATTTT
TRBJ2-1	NA	TRBD2	TRBV9	CASSLLAGSYNEQFF	TGTGCCAGCAGCTTATTAGCGGGCTCCTACAATGAGCAGTTCTTC
TRBJ1-5	NA	TRBD1	TRBV6-5	CASSPQGARWHF	TGTGCCAGCAGTCCCCAGGGGGCGCGATGGCATTTT
TRBJ2-7	NA	TRBD2	TRBV7-8	CASSTTSGRLPGQYF	TGTGCCAGCAGCACCACTAGCGGGAGGCTACCTGGGCAGTACTTC
TRBJ2-7	NA	TRBD2	TRBV14	CASSSSGRRTEQYF	TGTGCCAGCAGCTCTAGCGGGAGAAGGACCGAGCAGTACTTC
TRBJ1-4	few	NA	TRBV5-4	CASSSAGQGGEKLFF	TGTGCCAGCAGCTCGGCCGGTCAGGGAGGGGAAAAACTGTTTTTT
TRBJ2-3	NA	NA	TRBV6-6	CASSPLKSTDTQYF	TGTGCCAGCAGCCCCCTTAAAAGCACAGATACGCAGTATTTT
TRBJ2-7	once	NA	TRBV7-8	CASSGYSEQYF	TGTGCCAGCAGCGGATACTCGGAGCAGTACTTC
TRBJ2-1	few	NA	TRBV27	CASSLYTRQSYNEQFF	TGTGCCAGCAGTTTGTATACTAGGCAATCCTACAATGAGCAGTTCTTC
TRBJ1-1	NA	TRBD1	TRBV10-3	CAISDTGGRSTEAFF	TGTGCCATCAGTGATACAGGGGGCAGGAGCACTGAAGCTTTCTTT
TRBJ2-7	NA	NA	TRBV9	CASSVGWDYEQYF	TGTGCCAGCAGCGTAGGCTGGGACTACGAGCAGTACTTC
TRBJ1-4	NA	TRBD1	TRBV7-9	CASSPGTGGLNEKLFF	TGTGCCAGCAGCCCAGGGACAGGGGGCCTTAATGAAAAACTGTTTTTT
TRBJ2-7	NA	NA	TRBV4-1	CASSQEGAGVYEQYF	TGCGCCAGCAGCCAAGAGGGTGCAGGGGTCTACGAGCAGTACTTC
TRBJ2-6	few	NA	TRBV30	CAWSSGVRGANVLTF	TGTGCCTGGAGTTCGGGGGTACGAGGGGCCAACGTCCTGACTTTC
TRBJ1-3	once	NA	TRBV7-9	CASSLPRTASGNTIYF	TGTGCCAGCAGCTTACCGAGGACAGCCTCTGGAAACACCATATATTTT
TRBJ2-1	once	TRBD2	TRBV28	CASNRLSGRRVDEQFF	TGTGCCAGCAACCGCCTTAGCGGGAGGCGCGTCGATGAGCAGTTCTTC
TRBJ1-5	many	NA	TRBV19	CASIPDSRSNQPQHF	TGTGCCAGTATCCCTGACAGTCGAAGCAATCAGCCCCAGCATTTT
TRBJ1-1	NA	NA	TRBV30	CAWQRPNTEAFF	TGTGCCTGGCAAAGACCGAACACTGAAGCTTTCTTT
TRBJ2-3	NA	NA	TRBV4-2	CASSQTEGGGPDTQYF	TGTGCCAGCAGCCAGACCGAGGGGGGAGGGCCAGATACGCAGTATTTT
TRBJ2-1	NA	TRBD2	TRBV7-3	CASSLGSSGAGNEQFF	TGTGCCAGCAGCTTAGGGTCTAGCGGAGCGGGGAATGAGCAGTTCTTC
TRBJ1-4	NA	NA	TRBV7-9	CASSLGWDLAGEKLFF	TGTGCCAGCAGCTTAGGGTGGGACCTAGCGGGTGAAAAACTGTTTTTT
TRBJ2-4	NA	NA	TRBV28	CASSPHRILAKNIQYF	TGTGCCAGCAGTCCACACAGAATACTAGCCAAAAACATTCAGTACTTC
TRBJ1-4	NA	NA	TRBV7-9	CASSSRGVGPLEKLFF	TGTGCCAGCAGCTCCCGCGGGGTGGGACCCTTAGAAAAACTGTTTTTT
TRBJ1-1	few	NA	TRBV9	CASSERVGNTEAFF	TGTGCCAGCAGCGAGCGGGTGGGGAACACTGAAGCTTTCTTT
TRBJ2-3	NA	NA	TRBV21-1	CASTPTSGSADTQYF	TGTGCCAGCACCCCGACTAGCGGGAGCGCAGATACGCAGTATTTT
TRBJ1-1	NA	TRBD1	TRBV29-1	CSVEVQGAGTEAFF	TGCAGCGTTGAAGTCCAGGGGGCAGGCACTGAAGCTTTCTTT
TRBJ2-7	NA	NA	TRBV2	CASSFNSAEQYF	TGTGCCAGCAGCTTCAATAGTGCCGAGCAGTACTTC
TRBJ1-1	many	NA	TRBV5-6	CASSLKDRLLSLSTEAFF	TGTGCCAGCAGCCTCAAAGACAGGTTACTAAGTTTGAGCACTGAAGCTTTCTTT
TRBJ1-2	NA	TRBD1	TRBV28	CASRRQGPYGYTF	TGTGCCAGCAGGCGACAGGGGCCCTATGGCTACACCTTC
TRBJ1-1	NA	NA	TRBV5-1	CASSLGGGVDTEAFF	TGCGCCAGCAGCTTGGGAGGAGGGGTTGACACTGAAGCTTTCTTT
TRBJ1-1	NA	NA	TRBV5-1	CASSLVAGPLEAFF	TGCGCCAGCAGCTTGGTAGCGGGGCCCCTTGAAGCTTTCTTT
TRBJ1-4	NA	NA	TRBV5-1	CASSPRGGHRITNEKLFF	TGCGCCAGCAGCCCAAGAGGGGGACATCGAATAACTAATGAAAAACTGTTTTTT
TRBJ1-2	NA	TRBD1	TRBV13	CASSLGTGSPTF	TGTGCCAGCAGCTTGGGGACAGGATCTCCCACCTTC
TRBJ2-7	NA	NA	TRBV6-1	CASSEMGQGLSYEQYF	TGTGCCAGCAGTGAAATGGGGCAGGGGCTCTCCTACGAGCAGTACTTC
TRBJ2-7	NA	TRBD1	TRBV18	CASSPTRTGGTEQYF	TGTGCCAGCTCACCCACCAGGACAGGGGGGACCGAGCAGTACTTC
TRBJ1-5	NA	NA	TRBV2	CASSLSNQPQHF	TGTGCCAGCAGTTTGAGCAATCAGCCCCAGCATTTT